This T cell receptor (beta chain) appears in the sequencing data of a study of tumor-infiltrating lymphocytes in oesophageal squamous cell carcinoma. TCRdb ran MiXCR on the PCR reads and lists one entry per CDR3 protein. The sample comprises over 9,500 distinct CDR3 sequences, roughly half of which are singletons, and 11% to 15% rests with the top ten. Looked up from germline, CDR1 is SGHTA and CDR2 is FQGNSA. CDR3 size: 12 residues. This clonotype was picked up a small number of times. The junction departs from the called germline gene at one end, perhaps through a read error. Input material: normal esophageal tissue next to the tumor. The TCR was taken from a male donor with esophageal squamous cell carcinoma. The V and J genes are TRBV7-2 and TRBJ2-5; TRBD1 might be the D (6 bases). CDR3: CASSSAGARVDF. In DNA form, the CDR3 reads TGTGCCAGCAGTTCGGCAGGGGCCCGCGTGGACTTC.